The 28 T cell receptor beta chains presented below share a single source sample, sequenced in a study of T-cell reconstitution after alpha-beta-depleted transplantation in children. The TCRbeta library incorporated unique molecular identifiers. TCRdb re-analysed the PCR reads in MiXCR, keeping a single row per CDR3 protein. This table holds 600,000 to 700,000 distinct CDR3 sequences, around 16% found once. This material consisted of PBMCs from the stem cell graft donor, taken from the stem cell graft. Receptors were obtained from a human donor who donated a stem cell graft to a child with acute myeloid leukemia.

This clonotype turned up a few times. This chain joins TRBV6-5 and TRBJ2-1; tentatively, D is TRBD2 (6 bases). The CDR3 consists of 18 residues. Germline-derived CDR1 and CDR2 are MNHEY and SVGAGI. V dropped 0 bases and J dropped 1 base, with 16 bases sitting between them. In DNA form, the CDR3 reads TGTGCCAGCAGTTACTCGATCGGGGCTAGCGAATCCTACAATGAGCAGTTCTTC. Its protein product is CASSYSIGASESYNEQFF.

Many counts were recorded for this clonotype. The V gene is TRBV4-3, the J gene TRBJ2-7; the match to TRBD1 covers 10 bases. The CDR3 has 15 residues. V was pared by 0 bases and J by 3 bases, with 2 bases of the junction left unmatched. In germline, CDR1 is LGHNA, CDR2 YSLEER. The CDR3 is CASSQDRDRGYEQYF. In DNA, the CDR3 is TGCGCCAGCAGCCAAGATCGGGACAGGGGCTACGAGCAGTACTTC.

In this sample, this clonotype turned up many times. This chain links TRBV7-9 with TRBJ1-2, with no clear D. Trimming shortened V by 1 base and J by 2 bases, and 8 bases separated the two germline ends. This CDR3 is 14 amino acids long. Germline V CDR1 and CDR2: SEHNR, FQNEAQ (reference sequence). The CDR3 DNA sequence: TGTGCCAGCAGCTTAGGTATGGGCAACTATGGCTACACCTTC. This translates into CASSLGMGNYGYTF.

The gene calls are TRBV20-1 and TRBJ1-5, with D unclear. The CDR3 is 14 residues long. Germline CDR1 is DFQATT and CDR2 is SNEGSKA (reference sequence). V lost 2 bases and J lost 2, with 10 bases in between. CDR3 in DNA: TGCAGTGCTAGAAATTCGTTGGGCAATCAGCCCCAGCATTTT. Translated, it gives CSARNSLGNQPQHF.

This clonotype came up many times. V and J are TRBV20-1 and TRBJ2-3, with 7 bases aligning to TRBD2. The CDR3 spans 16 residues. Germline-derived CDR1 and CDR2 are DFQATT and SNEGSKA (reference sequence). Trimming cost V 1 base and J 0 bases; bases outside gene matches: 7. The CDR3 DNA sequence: TGCAGTGCTAGAGCCCCAGCGGGGCCTAGCACAGATACGCAGTATTTT. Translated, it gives CSARAPAGPSTDTQYF.

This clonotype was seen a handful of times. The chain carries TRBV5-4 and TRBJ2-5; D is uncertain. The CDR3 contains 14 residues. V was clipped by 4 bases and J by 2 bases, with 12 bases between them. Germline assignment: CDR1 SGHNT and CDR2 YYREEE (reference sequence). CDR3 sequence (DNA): TGTGCCAGCAGCCCGGTGGGCAGTCAAGAGACCCAGTACTTC. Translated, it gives CASSPVGSQETQYF.

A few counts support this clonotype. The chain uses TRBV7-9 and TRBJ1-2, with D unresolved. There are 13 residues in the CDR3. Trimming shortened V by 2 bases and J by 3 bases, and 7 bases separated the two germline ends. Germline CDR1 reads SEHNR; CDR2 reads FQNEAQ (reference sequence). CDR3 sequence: CASSLMVHYGYTF. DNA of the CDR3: TGTGCCAGCAGCTTAATGGTACACTATGGCTACACCTTC.

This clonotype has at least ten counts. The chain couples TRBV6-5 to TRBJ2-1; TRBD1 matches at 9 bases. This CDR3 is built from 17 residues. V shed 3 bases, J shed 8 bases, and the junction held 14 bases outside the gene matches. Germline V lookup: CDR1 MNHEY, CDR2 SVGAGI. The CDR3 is CASSYNFGQGLGDEQFF. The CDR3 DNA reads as TGTGCCAGCAGTTATAATTTCGGACAGGGGTTGGGGGATGAGCAGTTCTTC.

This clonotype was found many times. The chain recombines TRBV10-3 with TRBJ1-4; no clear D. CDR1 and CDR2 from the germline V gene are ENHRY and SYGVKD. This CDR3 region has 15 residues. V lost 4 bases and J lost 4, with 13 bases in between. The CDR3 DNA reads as TGTGCCATCAGTGGGTCCCGGACCCTTAATGAAAAACTGTTTTTT. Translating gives CAISGSRTLNEKLFF.

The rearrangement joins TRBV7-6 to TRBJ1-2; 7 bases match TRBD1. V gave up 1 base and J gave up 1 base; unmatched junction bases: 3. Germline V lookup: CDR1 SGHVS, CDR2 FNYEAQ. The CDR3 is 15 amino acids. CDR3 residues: CASSLEGGLNYGYTF. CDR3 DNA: TGTGCCAGCAGCTTAGAAGGGGGCCTTAACTATGGCTACACCTTC.

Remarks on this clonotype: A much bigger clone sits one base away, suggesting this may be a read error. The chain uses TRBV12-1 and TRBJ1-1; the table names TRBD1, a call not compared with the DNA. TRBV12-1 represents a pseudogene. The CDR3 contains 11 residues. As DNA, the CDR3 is TGTGCCTTCGGTGTGAAGGGGTTCGCTTTCTTT. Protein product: CAFGVKGFAFF.

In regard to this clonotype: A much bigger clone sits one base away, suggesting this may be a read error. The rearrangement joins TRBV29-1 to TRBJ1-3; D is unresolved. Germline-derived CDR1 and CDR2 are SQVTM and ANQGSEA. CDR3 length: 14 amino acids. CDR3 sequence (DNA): TGCAGCGTCATCCATTCTCTCTCTGGACACACCATATATTTT. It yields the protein CSVIHSLSGHTIYF. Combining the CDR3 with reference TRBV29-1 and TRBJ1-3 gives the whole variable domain SAVISQKPSRDICQRGTSLTIQCQVDSQVTMMFWYRQQPGQSLTLIATANQGSEATYESGFVIDKFPISRPNLTFSTLTVSNMSPEDSSIYLCSVIHSLSGHTIYFGEGSWLTVV.

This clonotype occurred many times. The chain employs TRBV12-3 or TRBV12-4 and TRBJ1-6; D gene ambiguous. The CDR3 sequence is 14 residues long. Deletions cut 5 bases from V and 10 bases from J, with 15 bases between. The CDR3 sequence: CASSRPILGSPLHF. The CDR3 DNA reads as TGTGCCAGCAGTCGACCGATCCTAGGCTCACCCCTCCACTTT.

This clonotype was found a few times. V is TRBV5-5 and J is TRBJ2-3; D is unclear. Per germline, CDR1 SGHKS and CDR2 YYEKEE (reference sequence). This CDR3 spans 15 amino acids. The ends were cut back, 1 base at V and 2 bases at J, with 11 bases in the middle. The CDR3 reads CASSLSTNPTDTQYF. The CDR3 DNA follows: TGTGCCAGCAGCTTGTCTACCAACCCCACAGATACGCAGTATTTT.

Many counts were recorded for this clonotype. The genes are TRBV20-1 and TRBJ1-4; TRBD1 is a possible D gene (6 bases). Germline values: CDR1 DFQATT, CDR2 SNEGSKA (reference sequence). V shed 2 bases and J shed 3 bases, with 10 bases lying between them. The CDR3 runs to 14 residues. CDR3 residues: CSARRGEANEKLFF. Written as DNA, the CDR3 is TGCAGTGCTAGAAGGGGGGAGGCTAATGAAAAACTGTTTTTT.

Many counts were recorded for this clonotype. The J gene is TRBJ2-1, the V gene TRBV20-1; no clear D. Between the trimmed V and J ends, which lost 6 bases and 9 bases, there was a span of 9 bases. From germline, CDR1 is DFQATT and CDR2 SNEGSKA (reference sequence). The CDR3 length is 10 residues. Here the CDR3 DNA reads TGCAGTGCCCCCCTCGGTGAGCAGTTCTTC. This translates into CSAPLGEQFF.

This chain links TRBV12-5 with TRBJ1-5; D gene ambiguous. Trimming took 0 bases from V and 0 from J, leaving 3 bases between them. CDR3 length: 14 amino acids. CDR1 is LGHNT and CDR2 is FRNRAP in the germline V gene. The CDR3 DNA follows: TGTGCTAGTGGTTTGGTTGGTAGCAATCAGCCCCAGCATTTT. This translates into CASGLVGSNQPQHF.

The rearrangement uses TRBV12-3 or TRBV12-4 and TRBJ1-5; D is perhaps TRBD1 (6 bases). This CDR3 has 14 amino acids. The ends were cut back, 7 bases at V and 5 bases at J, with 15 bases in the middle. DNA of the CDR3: TGTGCCAGCACTACTAAACAGGGTTATCAGCCCCAGCATTTT. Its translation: CASTTKQGYQPQHF.

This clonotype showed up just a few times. CDR3 coding DNA: TGCAGTGCTAGAGCGGAGGGGGGTTATGGCTACACCTTC. Protein: CSARAEGGYGYTF. The chain combines TRBV20-1 with TRBJ1-2, with D possibly being TRBD1 (6 bases). Trimming took off 1 base at V and 5 bases at J, with 11 bases between the two ends. Per germline, CDR1 DFQATT and CDR2 SNEGSKA (reference sequence). The CDR3 length is 13 residues.

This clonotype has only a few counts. This chain's CDR3 is CASQVRPNYNEQFF. CDR3 coding DNA: TGTGCCTCTCAAGTCCGGCCGAACTACAATGAGCAGTTCTTC. V gene TRBV28 combines with J gene TRBJ2-1, with unresolved D. Germline V CDR1 and CDR2: MDHEN, SYDVKM. Trimming stripped 11 bases from V and 3 bases from J, with 17 bases between. CDR3 length equals 14 residues.

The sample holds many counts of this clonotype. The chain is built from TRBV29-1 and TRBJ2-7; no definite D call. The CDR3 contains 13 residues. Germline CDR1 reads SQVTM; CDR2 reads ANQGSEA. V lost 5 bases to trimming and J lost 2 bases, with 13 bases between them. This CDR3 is CSVQVDNPYEQYV. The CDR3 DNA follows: TGCAGCGTTCAGGTCGATAATCCCTACGAGCAGTACGTC.

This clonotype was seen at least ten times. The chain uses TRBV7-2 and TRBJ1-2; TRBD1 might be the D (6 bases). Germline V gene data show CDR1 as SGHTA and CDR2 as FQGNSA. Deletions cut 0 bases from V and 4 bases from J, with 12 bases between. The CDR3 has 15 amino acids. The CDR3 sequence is CASSLARTAIYGYTF. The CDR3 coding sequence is TGTGCCAGCAGCTTAGCCCGGACAGCAATCTATGGCTACACCTTC.

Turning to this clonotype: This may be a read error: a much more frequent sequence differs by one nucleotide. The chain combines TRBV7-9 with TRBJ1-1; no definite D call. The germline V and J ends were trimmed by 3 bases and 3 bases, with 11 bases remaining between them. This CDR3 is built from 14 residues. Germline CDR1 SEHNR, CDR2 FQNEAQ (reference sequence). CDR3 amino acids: CASSFNQADTEAFF. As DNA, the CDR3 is TGTGCCAGCAGCTTCAACCAGGCTGACACTGAAGCTTTCTTT.

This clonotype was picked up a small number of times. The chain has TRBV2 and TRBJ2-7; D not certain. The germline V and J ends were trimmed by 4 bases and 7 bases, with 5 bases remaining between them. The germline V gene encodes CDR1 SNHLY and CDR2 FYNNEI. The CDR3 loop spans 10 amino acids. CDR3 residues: CASSGVEQYF. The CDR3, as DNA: TGTGCCAGCAGTGGTGTTGAGCAGTACTTC. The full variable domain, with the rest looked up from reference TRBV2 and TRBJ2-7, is EPEVTQTPSHQVTQMGQEVILRCVPISNHLYFYWYRQILGQKVEFLVSFYNNEISEKSEIFDDQFSVERPDGSNFTLKIRSTKLEDSAMYFCASSGVEQYFGPGTRLTVT.

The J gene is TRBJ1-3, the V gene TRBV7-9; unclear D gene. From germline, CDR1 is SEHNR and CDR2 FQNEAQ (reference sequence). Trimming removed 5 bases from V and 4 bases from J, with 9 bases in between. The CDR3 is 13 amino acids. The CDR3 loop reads CASSLREGNTIYF. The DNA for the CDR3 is TGTGCCAGCAGCCTGCGTGAGGGAAACACCATATATTTT.

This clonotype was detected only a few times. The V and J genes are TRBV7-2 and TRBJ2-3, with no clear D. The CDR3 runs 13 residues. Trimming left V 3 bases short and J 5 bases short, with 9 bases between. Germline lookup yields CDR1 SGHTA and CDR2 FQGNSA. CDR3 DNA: TGTGCCAGCAGCTTGAAGGTTATAGATACGCAGTATTTT. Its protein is CASSLKVIDTQYF. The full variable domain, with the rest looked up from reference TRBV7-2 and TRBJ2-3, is GAGVSQSPSNKVTEKGKDVELRCDPISGHTALYWYRQSLGQGLEFLIYFQGNSAPDKSGLPSDRFSAERTGGSVSTLTIQRTQQEDSAVYLCASSLKVIDTQYFGPGTRLTVL.

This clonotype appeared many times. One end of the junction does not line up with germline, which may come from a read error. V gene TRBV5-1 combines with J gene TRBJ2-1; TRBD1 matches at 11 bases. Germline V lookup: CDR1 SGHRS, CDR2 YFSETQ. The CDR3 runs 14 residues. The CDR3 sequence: CASSLGTGGNEQFF. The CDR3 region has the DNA TGTGCCAGCAGTTTAGGGACAGGGGGCAATGAGCAGTTCTTC.

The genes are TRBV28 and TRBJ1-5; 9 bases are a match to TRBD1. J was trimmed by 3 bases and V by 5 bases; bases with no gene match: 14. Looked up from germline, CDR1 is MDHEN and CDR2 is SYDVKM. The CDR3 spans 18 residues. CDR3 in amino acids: CASSAVGTGIRDNQPQHF. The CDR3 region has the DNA TGTGCCAGCAGTGCCGTCGGGACAGGGATCCGAGACAATCAGCCCCAGCATTTT.